These 18 T cell receptor beta chains were sequenced from one sample in a study of T-cell memory formation after mild COVID-19 (dated by TCRdb to the early 2020s). The library was made by 5' RACE. The sequencing machine was an Illumina NovaSeq 6000. Using fastp at Q25 and MiXCR, TCRdb reprocessed the public reads and kept productive beta chains. Entries that share a CDR3 protein sequence are merged under the most common genes and DNA. This sample is represented by a few hundred thousand distinct CDR3 sequences; roughly 21% of them were singletons. The ten largest clonotypes hold under 15% of the sample. The sequenced sample was PBMCs or a T cell subset sorted from them (not recorded which). These receptor sequences come from an adult woman who had mild COVID-19 (a few samples of this study predate the infection). The sample titles of this study are shuffled in the database, so cell type and time point are left out; the donor was told from shared clones.

This clonotype was counted ten times or more. This chain joins TRBV20-1 and TRBJ1-1; D is undetermined. The CDR3 covers 11 residues. The germline V gene encodes CDR1 DFQATT and CDR2 SNEGSKA (reference sequence). Deletions cut 5 bases from V and 1 base from J, with 5 bases between. CDR3 nucleotide sequence: TGCAGTGCTCCTCGGAACACTGAAGCTTTCTTT. Its protein product is CSAPRNTEAFF.

This sequence joins TRBV5-1 and TRBJ2-1, with TRBD2 as a possible D gene (5 bases). V was shortened by 3 bases and J by 1 base, with 8 bases between the two germline ends. This CDR3 is 14 amino acids long. CDR1 is SGHRS and CDR2 is YFSETQ in the germline V gene. CDR3 region: CASSWPGSYNEQFF. CDR3 sequence (DNA): TGCGCCAGCAGCTGGCCGGGATCCTACAATGAGCAGTTCTTC. Filled out from reference TRBV5-1 and TRBJ2-1, the complete variable domain reads KAGVTQTPRYLIKTRGQQVTLSCSPISGHRSVSWYQQTPGQGLQFLFEYFSETQRNKGNFPGRFSGRQFSNSRSEMNVSTLELGDSALYLCASSWPGSYNEQFFGPGTRLTVL.

Concerning this clonotype itself: A much bigger clone sits one base away, suggesting this may be a read error. V is TRBV12-3 or TRBV12-4 and J is TRBJ2-7, with 7 bases lining up with TRBD1. CDR3 length: 15 amino acids. V lost 6 bases to trimming and J lost 2 bases; unmatched junction nucleotides: 10. This CDR3 is CASSPGTETPYEQYF. CDR3 coding DNA: TGTGCCAGCAGCCCCGGGACAGAGACCCCCTACGAGCAGTACTTC.

This clonotype was counted a few times. This sequence joins TRBV7-9 and TRBJ2-1; 12 positions agree with TRBD1. Trimming cost V 4 bases and J 8 bases; bases outside gene matches: 6. The CDR3 sequence is 15 residues long. Per germline, CDR1 SEHNR and CDR2 FQNEAQ (reference sequence). In DNA form, the CDR3 reads TGTGCCAGCAGCTACGGGACAGGGGGCATGGATGAGCAGTTCTTC. It specifies CASSYGTGGMDEQFF.

The chain combines TRBV12-3 or TRBV12-4 with TRBJ2-5; D call uncertain. V gave up 4 bases and J gave up 4 bases, with 19 bases separating them. This CDR3 spans 16 amino acids. The CDR3 bases are TGTGCCAGCAGTTCTCCTCGTAGTTTGGAAGCAGAGACCCAGTACTTC. Residues: CASSSPRSLEAETQYF.

The count of this clonotype is one. J is TRBJ2-1 and V is TRBV12-3 or TRBV12-4; 8 nucleotides match TRBD2. The CDR3 spans 18 residues. V shed 6 bases and J 4 bases; nucleotides not matched to a gene: 17. CDR3 protein: CASSPGLVIGVVYNEQFF. The CDR3 DNA reads as TGTGCCAGCAGCCCGGGACTAGTTATCGGGGTGGTGTACAATGAGCAGTTCTTC.

The chain combines TRBV4-1 with TRBJ2-5, with D perhaps TRBD1 or TRBD2 (5 bases each). CDR3 length equals 15 residues. Germline V gene lookup returns CDR1 MGHRA and CDR2 YSYEKL. V lost 1 base to trimming and J lost 9 bases, with 18 bases between them. The CDR3 nucleotides are TGCGCCAGCAGCCAAGTCTACTACTCCACGGGGCCCCAGTACTTC. It translates to CASSQVYYSTGPQYF.

The CDR3 loop is CASGKGPTNEKLFF. Written as DNA, the CDR3 is TGTGCCAGCGGAAAGGGGCCAACTAATGAAAAACTGTTTTTT. The J gene is TRBJ1-4, the V gene TRBV12-3 or TRBV12-4; possible D gene TRBD1, 5 bases. This CDR3 has 14 residues. Trimming took 8 bases from V and 0 from J, leaving 10 bases between them.

This chain uses TRBV27 with TRBJ1-2; TRBD1 agrees at 11 bases. CDR3 size: 14 residues. Germline-derived CDR1 and CDR2 are MNHEY and SMNVEV (reference sequence). V dropped 8 bases and J dropped 2; count of bases not matched to a gene: 4. CDR3 region: CASHRTGGNYGYTF. The CDR3 coding sequence is TGTGCCAGCCATAGGACAGGGGGCAACTATGGCTACACCTTC.

The genes are TRBV2 and TRBJ1-1; D not resolved. Trimming left V 7 bases short and J 4 bases short, with 19 bases between. Germline assignment: CDR1 SNHLY and CDR2 FYNNEI. The CDR3 is made up of 15 amino acids. The CDR3 reads CASTLSGVRGTEAFF. CDR3 nucleotide sequence: TGTGCCAGCACCCTATCCGGGGTAAGAGGCACTGAAGCTTTCTTT.

In this sample, this clonotype turned up a few times. This chain joins TRBV11-2 and TRBJ1-5, with D uncertain. This CDR3 has 15 residues. Germline V gene lookup returns CDR1 SGHAT and CDR2 FQNNGV. Trimming took off 3 bases at V and 5 bases at J, with 14 bases between the two ends. CDR3 in amino acids: CASSFGGPRYQPQHF. CDR3 in DNA: TGTGCCAGCAGCTTTGGCGGACCCCGTTATCAGCCCCAGCATTTT.

This clonotype was counted between two and nine times. V is TRBV28 and J is TRBJ1-4; D is unclear. Germline V lookup: CDR1 MDHEN, CDR2 SYDVKM. This CDR3 has 15 residues. The V end lost 3 bases, the J end lost 8 bases, and 16 bases lay between the germline ends. CDR3 sequence reads: CASSLDAGMGEKLFF. DNA of the CDR3: TGTGCCAGCAGTTTGGACGCAGGAATGGGGGAAAAACTGTTTTTT.

This clonotype came up a few times. CDR3 amino acids: CSARDPGRANSPLHF. The CDR3 nucleotides read TGCAGTGCTAGAGATCCGGGCCGGGCTAATTCACCCCTCCACTTT. The gene calls are TRBV20-1 and TRBJ1-6; no definite D call. Per germline, CDR1 DFQATT and CDR2 SNEGSKA (reference sequence). The CDR3 covers 15 residues. Trimming shortened V by 0 bases and J by 6 bases, and 12 bases separated the two germline ends.

In this sample, this clonotype turned up a few times. The chain carries TRBV10-3 and TRBJ2-3; D uncertain. Germline V CDR1 and CDR2: ENHRY, SYGVKD. The CDR3 spans 14 residues. The germline V and J ends were trimmed by 3 bases and 6 bases, with 13 bases remaining between them. The CDR3 sequence is CAISDPTRGDTQYF. The CDR3 DNA is TGTGCCATCAGTGACCCCACTCGCGGTGATACGCAGTATTTT.

This clonotype was seen only a few times. This rearrangement joins TRBV15 to TRBJ1-5; D perhaps matches TRBD1 (5 bases). Germline-derived CDR1 and CDR2 are LNHNV and YYDKDF (reference sequence). V was shortened by 0 bases and J by 5 bases, with 5 bases between the two germline ends. This CDR3 is built from 13 residues. Written as DNA, the CDR3 is TGTGCCACCAGCAGAGAGACAGATCAGCCCCAGCATTTT. Its protein product is CATSRETDQPQHF.

This clonotype has just a few counts. The genes are TRBV6-2 or TRBV6-3 and TRBJ1-1; 7 nucleotides agree with TRBD1. CDR3 length equals 13 residues. Germline CDR1 is MNHEY and CDR2 is SVGEGT. V dropped 5 bases and J dropped 4; count of bases not matched to a gene: 4. Here the CDR3 reads CASSQTGITEAFF. In nucleotides, the CDR3 is TGTGCCAGCAGTCAGACAGGGATCACTGAAGCTTTCTTT.

As DNA, the CDR3 is TGTGCCACCAGCCTTAGCAACGATAATTCACCCCTCCACTTT. As protein: CATSLSNDNSPLHF. The rearrangement joins TRBV24-1 to TRBJ1-6, with D uncertain. Trimming shortened V by 7 bases and J by 5 bases, and 11 bases separated the two germline ends. Per the germline V gene, CDR1 is KGHDR and CDR2 is SFDVKD. This CDR3 comprises 14 residues.

This chain connects TRBV10-3 to TRBJ2-7, with TRBD1 matching 7 bases. This CDR3 contains 12 residues. Germline V gives CDR1 ENHRY, CDR2 SYGVKD. V lost 10 bases and J lost 6; bases outside the gene matches: 9. CDR3 residues: CATSGQPGEQYF. The CDR3 nucleotides read TGTGCCACCTCGGGACAGCCTGGCGAGCAGTACTTC.